Below, 5 T cell receptor beta chains from the same sample are listed, as sequenced in a study of T cell repertoires in aging, cancer and after chemotherapy. TRB rearrangements spanning V, D and J were amplified using mixed TRB-A/B primers. TCRdb re-called the multiplex PCR reads through MiXCR, storing one row per CDR3 protein. The sample yields about 9,400 distinct CDR3 sequences, around two fifths seen once. Peripheral blood genomic DNA, not sorted cells or RNA, was the template. Source material: blood. The receptors were sampled from a human donor in good health.

This chain joins TRBV6-5 and TRBJ2-5; no clear D gene. V gave up 0 bases and J gave up 4 bases, with 9 bases separating them. CDR1 and CDR2 from the germline V gene are MNHEY and SVGAGI. This CDR3 comprises 14 residues. The CDR3 spells CASSYSLVRETQYF. The CDR3 bases are TGTGCCAGCAGTTACTCGCTAGTTCGAGAGACCCAGTACTTC.

The sample holds a few counts of this clonotype. V usage is TRBV11-3 and J usage is TRBJ2-7, with 7 bases that match TRBD1. The germline V gene encodes CDR1 SGHNT and CDR2 YENEEA. The CDR3 consists of 14 residues. V lost 4 bases, J lost 2 bases, and 5 bases stayed unmatched. The CDR3 DNA reads TGTGCCAGCAGCTCGGGACAGCGCGCCTACGAGCAGTACTTC. It translates to CASSSGQRAYEQYF.

The chain links TRBV27 to TRBJ1-6; D might be TRBD1 (5 bases). The germline CDR1 and CDR2 sequences are MNHEY and SMNVEV (reference sequence). The CDR3 is made up of 14 amino acids. V lost 2 bases, J lost 10 bases, and 12 bases lay in between. This CDR3 is CASSLLDTESPLHF. The DNA of the CDR3 is TGTGCCAGCAGTTTACTGGACACAGAATCACCCCTCCACTTT.

This clonotype was detected only a few times. J is TRBJ2-2 and V is TRBV24-1; 8 nucleotides agree with TRBD2. CDR3 length: 14 residues. Germline-derived CDR1 and CDR2 are KGHDR and SFDVKD. Trimming took 7 bases from V and 7 from J; bases not matched to a gene: 7. The CDR3 reads CATSGGGYDGELFF. The CDR3, as DNA: TGTGCCACCAGCGGGGGGGGTTACGACGGGGAGCTGTTTTTT.

This clonotype was seen a few times. V is TRBV27 and J is TRBJ2-5; D is ambiguous. Germline CDR1 is MNHEY and CDR2 is SMNVEV (reference sequence). Trimming took off 6 bases at V and 7 bases at J, with 12 bases between the two ends. The CDR3 totals 12 residues. The CDR3 sequence is CASRTSTGTQYF. The CDR3 bases are TGTGCCAGCAGGACCAGTACGGGGACCCAGTACTTC.